This T cell receptor beta chain was retrieved from a study of cytomegalovirus exposure and HLA in healthy donors. In the case of this clone: Its target is not known.

The PCR made use of 60 Vbeta and 13 Jbeta primers. Assay used: immunoSEQ multiplex PCR; TCRdb lists only in-frame clones, some missing. The profile shows 150,000 or so clones, roughly 85% of them singletons. Although they were nominally healthy when sampled, donors likely had unrecorded immune exposures. CDR1 and CDR2 (germline): MNHNY, SVGAGI (reference sequence). V gave up 7 bases and J gave up 2 bases, with 15 bases separating them. CDR3 length: 14 amino acids. Study findings and constraints: Follow-up analysis later connected one missense variant in DCLRE1C with trimming of TCR beta V- and J-genes. Association with HLA alleles at 0.05 false discovery rate was found for around 17,000 TCR beta sequences in a later analysis. When the data were analyzed later, several of the most significant clusters appeared to be linked to common viral pathogens.

The chain uses TRBV6-6 and TRBJ2-7; D is possibly TRBD2 (6 bases). This clonotype was sampled from a male donor in good health and CMV-seronegative. Sequencing used PBMCs. The CDR3 reads CASTPRLEAYEQYF. The CDR3 DNA sequence: TGTGCCAGCACCCCGAGACTAGAGGCCTACGAGCAGTACTTC.